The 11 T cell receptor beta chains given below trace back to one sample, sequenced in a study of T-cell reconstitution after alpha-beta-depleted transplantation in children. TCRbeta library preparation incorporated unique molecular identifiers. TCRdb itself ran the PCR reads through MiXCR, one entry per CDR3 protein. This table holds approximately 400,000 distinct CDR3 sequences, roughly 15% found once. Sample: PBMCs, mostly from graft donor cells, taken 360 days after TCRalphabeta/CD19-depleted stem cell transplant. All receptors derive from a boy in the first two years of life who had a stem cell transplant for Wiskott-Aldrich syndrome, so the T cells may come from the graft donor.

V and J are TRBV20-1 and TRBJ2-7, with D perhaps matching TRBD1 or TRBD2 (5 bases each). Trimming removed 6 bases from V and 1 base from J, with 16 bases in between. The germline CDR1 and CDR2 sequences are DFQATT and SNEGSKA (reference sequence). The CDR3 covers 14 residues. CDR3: CSAVTGTASYEQYF. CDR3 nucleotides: TGCAGTGCAGTCACCGGGACCGCATCCTACGAGCAGTACTTC.

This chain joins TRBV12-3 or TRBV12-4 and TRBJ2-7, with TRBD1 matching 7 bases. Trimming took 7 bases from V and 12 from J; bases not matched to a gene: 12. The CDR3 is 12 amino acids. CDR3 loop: CASTLERGHAYF. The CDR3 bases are TGTGCCAGCACCTTGGAAAGGGGGCACGCGTACTTC.

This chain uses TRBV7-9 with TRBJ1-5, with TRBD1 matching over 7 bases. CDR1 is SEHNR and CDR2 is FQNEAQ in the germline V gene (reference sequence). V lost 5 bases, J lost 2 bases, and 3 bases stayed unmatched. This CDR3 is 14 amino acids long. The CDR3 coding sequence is TGTGCCAGCAGCCATACAGGGGGCAATCAGCCCCAGCATTTT. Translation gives CASSHTGGNQPQHF.

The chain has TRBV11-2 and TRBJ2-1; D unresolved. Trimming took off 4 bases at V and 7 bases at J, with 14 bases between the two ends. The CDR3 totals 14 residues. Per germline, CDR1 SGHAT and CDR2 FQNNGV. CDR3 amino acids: CASSWMAKRNEQFF. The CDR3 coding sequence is TGTGCCAGCAGCTGGATGGCAAAAAGAAATGAGCAGTTCTTC. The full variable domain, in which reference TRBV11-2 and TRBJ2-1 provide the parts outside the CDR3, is EAGVAQSPRYKIIEKRQSVAFWCNPISGHATLYWYQQILGQGPKLLIQFQNNGVVDDSQLPKDRFSAERLKGVDSTLKIQPAKLEDSAVYLCASSWMAKRNEQFFGPGTRLTVL.

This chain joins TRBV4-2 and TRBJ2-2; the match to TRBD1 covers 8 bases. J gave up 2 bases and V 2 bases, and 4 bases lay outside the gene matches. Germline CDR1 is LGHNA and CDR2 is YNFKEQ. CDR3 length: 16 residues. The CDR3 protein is CASSQQQGVNTGELFF. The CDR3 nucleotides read TGTGCCAGCAGCCAACAACAGGGGGTCAACACCGGGGAGCTGTTTTTT.

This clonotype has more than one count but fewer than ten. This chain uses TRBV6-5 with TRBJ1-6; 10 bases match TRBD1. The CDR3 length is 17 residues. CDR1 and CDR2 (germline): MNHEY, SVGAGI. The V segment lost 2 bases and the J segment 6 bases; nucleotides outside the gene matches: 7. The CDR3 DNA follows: TGTGCCAGCAGTTACCGGTTCGGGACAGGGGCTAATTCACCCCTCCACTTT. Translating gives CASSYRFGTGANSPLHF.

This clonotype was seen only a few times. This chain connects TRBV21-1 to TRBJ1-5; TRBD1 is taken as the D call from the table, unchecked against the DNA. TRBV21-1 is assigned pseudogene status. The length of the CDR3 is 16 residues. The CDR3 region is CASSTTVGVSNQPQHF. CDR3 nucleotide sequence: TGTGCCAGCAGCACCACCGTAGGGGTTAGCAATCAGCCCCAGCATTTT.

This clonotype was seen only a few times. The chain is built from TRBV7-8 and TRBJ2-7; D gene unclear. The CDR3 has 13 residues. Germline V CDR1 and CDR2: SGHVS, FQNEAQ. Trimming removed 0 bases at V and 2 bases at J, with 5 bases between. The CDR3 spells CASSLALAYEQYF. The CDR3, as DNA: TGTGCCAGCAGCTTAGCGCTGGCCTACGAGCAGTACTTC.

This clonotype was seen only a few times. The CDR3 here is CASSYPQRKPGMGNIQYF. The CDR3 DNA reads TGTGCCAGCAGTTACCCCCAGAGAAAGCCGGGTATGGGAAACATTCAGTACTTC. This chain uses TRBV6-5 with TRBJ2-4, with no clear D. The germline V and J ends were trimmed by 2 bases and 6 bases, with 23 bases remaining between them. Germline V gives CDR1 MNHEY, CDR2 SVGAGI. The CDR3 covers 18 residues.

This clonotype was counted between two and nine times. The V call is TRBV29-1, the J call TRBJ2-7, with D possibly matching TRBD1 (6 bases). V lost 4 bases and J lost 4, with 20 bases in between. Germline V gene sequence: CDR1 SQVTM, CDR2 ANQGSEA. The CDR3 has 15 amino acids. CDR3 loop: CSVVTRQVMGYEQYF. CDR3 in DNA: TGCAGCGTTGTGACCCGACAGGTCATGGGTTACGAGCAGTACTTC.

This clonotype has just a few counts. This CDR3 is CGWGSGTGEQFF. The CDR3, as DNA: TGTGGTTGGGGTAGCGGGACAGGTGAGCAGTTCTTC. V gene TRBV7-2 combines with J gene TRBJ2-1; D assignment may be TRBD1 or TRBD2 (8 bases each). Germline CDR1 and CDR2: SGHTA and FQGNSA. CDR3 length: 12 residues.